The 18 T cell receptor beta chains below were found in one sample sequenced in a study of cytomegalovirus exposure and HLA in healthy donors (dated by TCRdb to about 2017). The protocol used for the library was the immunoSEQ multiplex PCR assay. The multiplex PCR relied on a mix of 60 forward primers for TCR Vbeta segments and 13 reverse primers for TCR Jbeta segments. In its TCRdb copy, this immuneACCESS table keeps in-frame sequences only and misses some clones. Where compared with another copy, unresolved V genes explain less than half of these, and the others have no known cause. The sample records around 130,000 clones, about 80% of which are singletons. The ten top clones hold roughly 5.7% of the sample. The sequenced material came from PBMCs. The receptors were gathered from a man aged 25-45 years in good health and CMV-seronegative.

Written as DNA, the CDR3 is TGTGCCAGCAGTGAAGCGTATTGGGAGACGGGCCCCTACAATGAGCAGTTCTTC. Translating it yields CASSEAYWETGPYNEQFF. The V and J genes are TRBV6-1 and TRBJ2-1; TRBD2 is a possible D gene (5 bases). Per germline, CDR1 MNHNS and CDR2 SASEGT. The CDR3 spans 18 residues. V was pared by 0 bases and J by 2 bases, with 17 bases between.

This clone was seen a single time. The chain combines TRBV10-2 with TRBJ2-7; D is possibly TRBD2 (6 bases). V was shortened by 7 bases and J by 6 bases, with 19 bases between the two germline ends. The CDR3 is made up of 14 amino acids. Germline V CDR1 and CDR2: WSHSY, SAAADI. DNA of the CDR3: TGCGCCAGCAAGGGGCCTCGGGAGTCCGGCGAGCAGTACTTC. Its translation: CASKGPRESGEQYF.

The chain links TRBV5-1 to TRBJ2-7; 8 bases agree with TRBD1. The CDR3 runs 14 residues. From germline, CDR1 is SGHRS and CDR2 YFSETQ. The junction had 5 bases not matched to a gene; V was cut back by 2 bases and J by 4 bases. CDR3 protein: CASSFGQGGYEQYF. The CDR3 DNA follows: TGCGCCAGCAGCTTTGGACAGGGTGGATACGAGCAGTACTTC.

This rearrangement joins TRBV6-4 to TRBJ2-3; 9 bases match TRBD1. Per the germline V gene, CDR1 is MRHNA and CDR2 is SNTAGT. This CDR3 has 16 amino acids. V lost 6 bases and J lost 4; bases outside the gene matches: 11. DNA of the CDR3: TGTGCCAGCAGCCCTCTGGGGACAGGGCTTGCAGATACGCAGTATTTT. Its translation is CASSPLGTGLADTQYF.

The chain has TRBV7-3 and TRBJ2-3; 7 bases agree with TRBD2. With V trimmed by 5 bases and J by 0 bases, 5 bases remained unmatched. In germline, CDR1 is SGHTA, CDR2 FQGTGA. This CDR3 has 15 amino acids. The CDR3 DNA sequence: TGTGCCAGCAGCCTAATAGCGGGCAGCACAGATACGCAGTATTTT. Its translation is CASSLIAGSTDTQYF.

The chain carries TRBV28 and TRBJ2-4; tentative D call: TRBD1 (5 bases). The V end was cut by 2 bases, the J end by 2 bases, with 10 bases between. The CDR3 has 15 residues. Germline V gene data show CDR1 as MDHEN and CDR2 as SYDVKM. CDR3 region: CASSLPGITKNIQYF. The CDR3 DNA reads TGTGCCAGCAGTTTACCAGGGATCACCAAAAACATTCAGTACTTC.

The chain links TRBV30 to TRBJ2-7; 7 nucleotides line up with TRBD1. Trimming at V came to 2 bases and at J to 5 bases, leaving 9 bases not matched to a gene. The CDR3 consists of 14 residues. Germline V gene data show CDR1 as GTSNPN and CDR2 as SVGIG (reference sequence). This CDR3 reads CAWSNRQGHNEQYF. The CDR3 coding sequence is TGTGCCTGGAGTAATCGACAGGGTCACAACGAGCAGTACTTC.

V and J are TRBV7-2 and TRBJ2-5, with TRBD2 identical over 12 bases. V gave up 5 bases and J gave up 1 base; unmatched junction bases: 11. The germline gives CDR1 SGHTA, CDR2 FQGNSA. The CDR3 consists of 18 residues. The CDR3 loop reads CASSLFPPSGGAQETQYF. The CDR3 DNA sequence: TGTGCCAGCAGCCTCTTTCCCCCTAGCGGGGGGGCCCAAGAGACCCAGTACTTC. Together with reference TRBV7-2 and TRBJ2-5, the CDR3 gives the full variable domain: GAGVSQSPSNKVTEKGKDVELRCDPISGHTALYWYRQSLGQGLEFLIYFQGNSAPDKSGLPSDRFSAERTGGSVSTLTIQRTQQEDSAVYLCASSLFPPSGGAQETQYFGPGTRLLVL.

The chain combines TRBV4-3 with TRBJ2-2; possible D gene TRBD1, 6 bases. CDR1 is LGHNA and CDR2 is YSLEER in the germline V gene. The CDR3 spans 15 residues. V dropped 5 bases and J dropped 2 bases, with 12 bases sitting between them. The DNA of the CDR3 is TGCGCCAGCAGCACTACGGGACAAAACACCGGGGAGCTGTTTTTT. Protein product: CASSTTGQNTGELFF.

The V gene is TRBV6-6, the J gene TRBJ1-1; unclear D gene. The CDR3 has 14 amino acids. The germline V gene encodes CDR1 MNHNY and CDR2 SVGAGI (reference sequence). V lost 10 bases, J lost 1 base, and 16 bases lay in between. DNA of the CDR3: TGTGCCACCCTAATAAATACAGCGAACACTGAAGCTTTCTTT. It specifies CATLINTANTEAFF.

The chain couples TRBV6-1 to TRBJ2-1, with D tentatively TRBD2 (5 bases). CDR1 and CDR2 (germline): MNHNS, SASEGT. V lost 10 bases and J 6 bases, leaving 10 bases between the germline ends. The CDR3 extends over 11 amino acids. CDR3 loop: CATYGINEQFF. In DNA form, the CDR3 reads TGTGCCACCTACGGGATCAATGAGCAGTTCTTC.

This clone was detected only once. The rearrangement uses TRBV7-9 and TRBJ1-5; D is unclear. V shed 0 bases and J shed 9 bases, with 9 bases lying between them. The germline V gene has CDR1 SEHNR and CDR2 FQNEAQ (reference sequence). This CDR3 spans 13 amino acids. CDR3 region: CASSLAEDPPQHF. CDR3 in DNA: TGTGCCAGCAGCTTAGCGGAGGATCCGCCCCAGCATTTT. The entire variable domain, with the rest obtained from reference TRBV7-9 and TRBJ1-5, is as follows: DTGVSQNPRHKITKRGQNVTFRCDPISEHNRLYWYRQTLGQGPEFLTYFQNEAQLEKSRLLSDRFSAERPKGSFSTLEIQRTEQGDSAMYLCASSLAEDPPQHFGDGTRLSIL.

V usage is TRBV4-3 and J usage is TRBJ1-4; D gene unclear. CDR1 and CDR2 from the germline V gene are LGHNA and YSLEER. Trimming stripped 0 bases from V and 8 bases from J, with 16 bases between. The CDR3 runs to 16 residues. CDR3 loop: CASSQDIGAGNEKLFF. The CDR3 region has the DNA TGCGCCAGCAGCCAAGATATTGGAGCGGGGAACGAAAAACTGTTTTTT.

This sequence joins TRBV25-1 and TRBJ2-2; 8 bases agree with TRBD1. Germline-derived CDR1 and CDR2 are MGHDK and SYGVNS. This CDR3 has 17 residues. V shed 2 bases and J 7 bases; nucleotides not matched to a gene: 12. In DNA form, the CDR3 reads TGTGCCAGCAGTGAAGTGAATCAGGGGGCGAATAGCGGGGAGCTGTTTTTT. This translates into CASSEVNQGANSGELFF.

The V gene is TRBV9, the J gene TRBJ1-1, with D hard to call. Germline V gene sequence: CDR1 SGDLS, CDR2 YYNGEE. V lost 4 bases, J lost 5 bases, and 21 bases lay in between. The length of the CDR3 is 16 residues. In DNA, the CDR3 is TGTGCCAGCAGCCCCGTCAACGTGAGGGTGGGGACTGAAGCTTTCTTT. It is translated as CASSPVNVRVGTEAFF.

This clone was seen once. V usage is TRBV14 and J usage is TRBJ2-3; 13 nucleotides align to TRBD2. The CDR3 extends over 18 amino acids. V lost 4 bases, J lost 3 bases, and 10 bases stayed unmatched. Per the germline V gene, CDR1 is SGHDN and CDR2 is FVKESK. The CDR3 DNA reads TGTGCCAGCAGCCGGGATTTCCCGGGACTAGCGGGGACAGATACGCAGTATTTT. Protein product: CASSRDFPGLAGTDTQYF.

The chain has TRBV14 and TRBJ1-1; no reliable D call. Trimming shortened V by 1 base and J by 0 bases, and 9 bases separated the two germline ends. CDR3 length: 15 amino acids. CDR1 SGHDN and CDR2 FVKESK come from the germline V gene. As DNA, the CDR3 is TGTGCCAGCAGCCAAGTTCAGGTATTGAACACTGAAGCTTTCTTT. It encodes CASSQVQVLNTEAFF. The full variable domain, its missing parts supplied by reference TRBV14 and TRBJ1-1, is EAGVTQFPSHSVIEKGQTVTLRCDPISGHDNLYWYRRVMGKEIKFLLHFVKESKQDESGMPNNRFLAERTGGTYSTLKVQPAELEDSGVYFCASSQVQVLNTEAFFGQGTRLTVV.

In nucleotides, the CDR3 is TGTGCCAGCAGCTTTCTAGGGACAGGGACAGGAGAGACCCAGTACTTC. Encoded protein: CASSFLGTGTGETQYF. The chain employs TRBV11-2 and TRBJ2-5; 9 bases are a match to TRBD1. The length of the CDR3 is 16 residues. After removal of 3 bases from V and 4 bases from J, the junction contained 9 bases not matched to a gene. Germline V gene sequence: CDR1 SGHAT, CDR2 FQNNGV. Using reference TRBV11-2 and TRBJ2-5 for the parts outside the CDR3, the full variable domain is EAGVAQSPRYKIIEKRQSVAFWCNPISGHATLYWYQQILGQGPKLLIQFQNNGVVDDSQLPKDRFSAERLKGVDSTLKIQPAKLEDSAVYLCASSFLGTGTGETQYFGPGTRLLVL.